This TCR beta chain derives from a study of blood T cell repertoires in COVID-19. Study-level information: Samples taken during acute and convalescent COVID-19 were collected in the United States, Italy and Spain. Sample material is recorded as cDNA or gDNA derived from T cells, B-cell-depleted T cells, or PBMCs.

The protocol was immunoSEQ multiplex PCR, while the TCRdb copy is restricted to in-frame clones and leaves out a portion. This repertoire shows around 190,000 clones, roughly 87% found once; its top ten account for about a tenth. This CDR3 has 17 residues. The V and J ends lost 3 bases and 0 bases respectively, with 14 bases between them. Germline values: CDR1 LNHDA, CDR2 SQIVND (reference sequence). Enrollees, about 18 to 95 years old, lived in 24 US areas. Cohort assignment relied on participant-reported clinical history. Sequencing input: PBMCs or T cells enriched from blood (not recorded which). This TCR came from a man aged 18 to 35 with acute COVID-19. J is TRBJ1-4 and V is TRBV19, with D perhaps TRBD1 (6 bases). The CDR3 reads CASSIYRTGSTNEKLFF. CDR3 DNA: TGTGCCAGTAGTATTTACCGAACAGGGTCAACTAATGAAAAACTGTTTTTT.